These 2 T cell receptor beta chains share one sample of origin, sequenced in a study of T cell clonotyping in hematopoietic cell transplantation. Time point given: recipient sample about 28 days before transplant, after cytoreduction. Clones were sequenced by immunoSEQ multiplex PCR, and TCRdb holds only the in-frame ones, with some missing. This sample has tens of thousands of clones; approximately 84% occur once, and the top ten carry about 6.1%. Sequenced here: peripheral blood mononuclear cells, sampled before stem cell transplant. Source of these receptors: a man aged 60 to 69 with biphenotypic leukemia. Some clones in this sample may be carry-over from other donors' samples.

J is TRBJ2-3 and V is TRBV5-8; the match to TRBD2 covers 7 bases. Germline CDR1 SGHTS, CDR2 YDEGEE. The length of the CDR3 is 14 residues. The ends lost 6 bases at V and 0 bases at J; junction bases unmatched: 4. CDR3: CASTLAASTDTQYF. CDR3 in DNA: TGTGCCAGCACCCTAGCGGCAAGCACAGATACGCAGTATTTT.

This chain uses TRBV28 with TRBJ1-1, with 8 bases matching TRBD1. The CDR3 is made up of 14 amino acids. Per germline, CDR1 MDHEN and CDR2 SYDVKM. After removal of 4 bases from V and 5 bases from J, the junction contained 6 bases not matched to a gene. CDR3 nucleotide sequence: TGTGCCAGCAGTTCACAGGGGGTAGGGACTGAAGCTTTCTTT. Translating gives CASSSQGVGTEAFF. The entire variable domain, with the rest obtained from reference TRBV28 and TRBJ1-1, is as follows: DVKVTQSSRYLVKRTGEKVFLECVQDMDHENMFWYRQDPGLGLRLIYFSYDVKMKEKGDIPEGYSVSREKKERFSLILESASTNQTSMYLCASSSQGVGTEAFFGQGTRLTVV.